These 27 T cell receptor beta chains came from one sample sequenced in a study of cytomegalovirus exposure and HLA in healthy donors (dated by TCRdb to the late 2010s). Library creation used the immunoSEQ multiplex PCR assay. A mixture of 60 forward primers for TCR Vbeta segments and 13 reverse primers for TCR Jbeta segments was used in the multiplex PCR. The clones in this table, taken by TCRdb from immuneACCESS, are in-frame only. Not every clone is retained; where verified, under half of the shortfall comes from an unresolved V gene, and the cause of the rest is unknown. This sample has about 150,000 clones in its table, and 72% of those were observed once. Together, the top ten hold 2.1% of the sample. Sequences were obtained from PBMCs. These receptors were collected from a man aged 35-49 years in good health and CMV-seronegative.

The chain joins TRBV7-2 to TRBJ2-3; perhaps TRBD1 as D (6 bases). V lost 5 bases to trimming and J lost 2 bases, with 14 bases between them. From germline, CDR1 is SGHTA and CDR2 FQGNSA. This CDR3 comprises 15 residues. The CDR3 DNA reads TGTGCCAGCAGCCTACAGGGAAAGGACACAGATACGCAGTATTTT. Translated: CASSLQGKDTDTQYF. Filled out from reference TRBV7-2 and TRBJ2-3, the complete variable domain reads GAGVSQSPSNKVTEKGKDVELRCDPISGHTALYWYRQSLGQGLEFLIYFQGNSAPDKSGLPSDRFSAERTGGSVSTLTIQRTQQEDSAVYLCASSLQGKDTDTQYFGPGTRLTVL.

This chain connects TRBV5-1 to TRBJ2-7, with D possibly matching TRBD2 (5 bases). Germline-derived CDR1 and CDR2 are SGHRS and YFSETQ. Trimming stripped 3 bases from V and 0 bases from J, with 16 bases between. This CDR3 comprises 16 residues. As DNA, the CDR3 is TGCGCCAGCAGCTGGAGTATTTCTGGGAGCTCCTACGAGCAGTACTTC. It specifies CASSWSISGSSYEQYF.

The V and J genes are TRBV30 and TRBJ1-4; D is unresolved. V lost 0 bases, J lost 0 bases, and 8 bases lay in between. The CDR3 is made up of 15 amino acids. CDR1 is GTSNPN and CDR2 is SVGIG in the germline V gene (reference sequence). In DNA, the CDR3 is TGTGCCTGGAGTGTTTTCGGGGCAACTAATGAAAAACTGTTTTTT. Translation: CAWSVFGATNEKLFF.

This chain connects TRBV28 to TRBJ2-7; 7 positions match TRBD2. In germline, CDR1 is MDHEN, CDR2 SYDVKM. The CDR3 loop spans 16 amino acids. V trimming: 2 bases; J trimming: 2 bases; junction bases outside the gene matches: 9. The CDR3 sequence is CASSLASSGAAYEQYF. The CDR3 DNA reads as TGTGCCAGCAGTTTAGCTTCGAGCGGGGCTGCCTACGAGCAGTACTTC.

The chain carries TRBV4-1 and TRBJ1-4, with D tentatively TRBD1 (6 bases). Germline lookup yields CDR1 MGHRA and CDR2 YSYEKL. This CDR3 is 15 amino acids long. With 8 bases removed from V and 7 bases from J, the gap between germline ends came to 20 bases. The CDR3 sequence is CASLPRGGAGEKLFF. DNA of the CDR3: TGCGCCAGCCTACCTCGGGGGGGGGCAGGTGAAAAACTGTTTTTT.

The chain uses TRBV10-3 and TRBJ2-7; TRBD1 agrees at 11 bases. Germline CDR1 reads ENHRY; CDR2 reads SYGVKD. With 10 bases clipped from V and 2 bases from J, the junction kept 4 bases outside the gene matches. The CDR3 is 13 residues long. CDR3 sequence reads: CATGQGAPYEQYF. The CDR3 nucleotides read TGTGCCACCGGACAGGGGGCACCCTACGAGCAGTACTTC.

This chain uses TRBV30 with TRBJ2-7; 12 bases agree with TRBD2. Germline loops: CDR1 GTSNPN, CDR2 SVGIG (reference sequence). Trimming took 3 bases from V and 2 from J; bases not matched to a gene: 8. This CDR3 is built from 16 residues. The CDR3: CAWSGLLAGGPYEQYF. The CDR3 DNA sequence: TGTGCCTGGAGCGGTCTACTAGCGGGAGGACCCTACGAGCAGTACTTC.

The V call is TRBV29-1, the J call TRBJ2-3, with D hard to call. V lost 0 bases to trimming and J lost 1 base, with 11 bases between them. This CDR3 is built from 15 residues. Germline V gene data show CDR1 as SQVTM and CDR2 as ANQGSEA. CDR3 DNA sequence: TGCAGCGTTGAAGATCGTGAGCGTCGCACAGATACGCAGTATTTT. Amino acid sequence: CSVEDRERRTDTQYF.

The chain couples TRBV5-4 to TRBJ2-2; maybe TRBD2 (6 bases). The CDR3 has 16 amino acids. The V and J ends lost 3 bases and 4 bases respectively, with 16 bases between them. Germline V gene data show CDR1 as SGHNT and CDR2 as YYREEE (reference sequence). The CDR3, as DNA: TGTGCCAGCAGCTCAGGATTAAAAGCGGGCACCGGGGAGCTGTTTTTT. Amino acid sequence: CASSSGLKAGTGELFF.

This clone was counted once. V gene TRBV5-1 combines with J gene TRBJ2-7, with 13 nucleotides matching TRBD2. Germline trimming cut 4 bases from V and 0 bases from J; bases unmatched to any gene: 7. The CDR3 spans 17 residues. Looked up from germline, CDR1 is SGHRS and CDR2 is YFSETQ. For the CDR3, the DNA is TGCGCCAGCAGCCCGGGACTAGCGGGACTGAGCTCCTACGAGCAGTACTTC. Translating it yields CASSPGLAGLSSYEQYF.

The chain employs TRBV6-1 and TRBJ1-2; the D gene is possibly TRBD1 (5 bases). Germline loops: CDR1 MNHNS, CDR2 SASEGT. V shed 0 bases and J shed 4 bases, with 9 bases lying between them. The CDR3 covers 14 residues. The CDR3 region is CASSEAATVYGYTF. DNA for the CDR3: TGTGCCAGCAGTGAAGCGGCGACAGTCTATGGCTACACCTTC.

This clone has a handful of counts. The chain joins TRBV13 to TRBJ2-7; 14 positions agree with TRBD2. This CDR3 is built from 15 residues. Germline assignment: CDR1 PRHDT and CDR2 FYEKMQ (reference sequence). The ends lost 4 bases at V and 7 bases at J; junction bases unmatched: 6. CDR3 coding DNA: TGTGCCAGCAGCTCCGGACTAGCGGGGGGTGAGGAGCAGTACTTC. It translates to CASSSGLAGGEEQYF. The variable domain in full, with the rest retrieved from reference TRBV13 and TRBJ2-7, is AAGVIQSPRHLIKEKRETATLKCYPIPRHDTVYWYQQGPGQDPQFLISFYEKMQSDKGSIPDRFSAQQFSDYHSELNMSSLELGDSALYFCASSSGLAGGEEQYFGPGTRLTVT.

This clone was observed once. The chain uses TRBV18 and TRBJ2-7, with D possibly TRBD2 on 6 matching bases. CDR1 and CDR2 (germline): KGHSH, LQKENI. Between the trimmed V and J ends, which lost 1 base and 3 bases, there was a span of 10 bases. The CDR3 length is 14 residues. The CDR3 is CASSPQRGGYEQYF. The DNA for the CDR3 is TGTGCCAGCTCACCACAACGGGGAGGCTACGAGCAGTACTTC.

V gene TRBV5-4 combines with J gene TRBJ2-5, with 8 bases identical to TRBD1. This CDR3 has 15 residues. Germline CDR1 and CDR2: SGHNT and YYREEE (reference sequence). V trimming: 3 bases; J trimming: 2 bases; junction bases outside the gene matches: 6. In DNA, the CDR3 is TGTGCCAGCAGCTCCGGGACAGGTGAACAAGAGACCCAGTACTTC. It specifies CASSSGTGEQETQYF.

Concerning this clone: One junction end disagrees with the germline gene, perhaps due to a read error. This chain joins TRBV20-1 and TRBJ1-2; D gene uncertain. The CDR3 sequence is 10 residues long. From germline, CDR1 is DFQATT and CDR2 SNEGSKA (reference sequence). The CDR3 nucleotides read TGCAGTGCCCAAAACTATGGCTACCCCTTC. It codes for CSAQNYGYPF.

The chain has TRBV2 and TRBJ2-7, with 9 positions matching TRBD1. The CDR3 runs to 15 residues. V gave up 4 bases and J gave up 5 bases; unmatched junction bases: 9. The V gene's germline CDR1 is SNHLY and CDR2 FYNNEI. The CDR3 bases are TGTGCCAGCAGTGCGGACAGGGGAATTCACGACGAGCAGTACTTC. This sequence encodes CASSADRGIHDEQYF.

This sequence joins TRBV30 and TRBJ2-2; TRBD2 matches at 8 bases. Trimming cost V 3 bases and J 0 bases; bases outside gene matches: 12. This CDR3 has 18 residues. Germline V CDR1 and CDR2: GTSNPN, SVGIG (reference sequence). CDR3: CAWSTIRLLAANTGELFF. CDR3 nucleotides: TGTGCCTGGAGCACTATCAGACTACTAGCGGCGAACACCGGGGAGCTGTTTTTT.

V is TRBV6-5 and J is TRBJ1-5; no definite D call. The germline V gene has CDR1 MNHEY and CDR2 SVGAGI. The CDR3 consists of 12 residues. V dropped 3 bases and J dropped 5 bases, with 5 bases sitting between them. As DNA, the CDR3 is TGTGCCAGCAGTTATCGGGATCAGCCCCAGCATTTT. As protein: CASSYRDQPQHF.

The V call is TRBV5-6, the J call TRBJ2-5, with D possibly being TRBD1 (7 bases). TRBJ2-7 explains the end of the DNA better; the J call may be wrong. The CDR3 covers 15 residues. Germline CDR1 and CDR2: SGHDT and YYEEEE. The CDR3 DNA follows: TGTGCCAGCAGCTTGGTGGAGGGGGCTTCCTACGAGCAGTACTTC. Translating it yields CASSLVEGASYEQYF.

The chain uses TRBV10-3 and TRBJ1-4, with TRBD1 as a possible D gene (6 bases). Per the germline V gene, CDR1 is ENHRY and CDR2 is SYGVKD. The V end lost 0 bases, the J end lost 7 bases, and 12 bases lay between the germline ends. The CDR3 totals 15 residues. CDR3 DNA sequence: TGTGCCATCAGTGAGTCCACAGGGAAGGGTGAAAAACTGTTTTTT. Its protein is CAISESTGKGEKLFF.

This clone appeared a few times. This chain connects TRBV30 to TRBJ2-5; D is ambiguous. The J call could be wrong; TRBJ2-7 is a better fit for the DNA end. Germline CDR1 is GTSNPN and CDR2 is SVGIG (reference sequence). The CDR3 sequence is 14 residues long. This CDR3 is CAWRPAAYFYEQYF. CDR3 coding DNA: TGTGCCTGGAGACCCGCGGCTTACTTCTACGAGCAGTACTTC.

For the CDR3, the DNA is TGCGCCAGCAGCTTGGAGGCCAGACTAAGCACAGATACGCAGTATTTT. It codes for CASSLEARLSTDTQYF. This sequence joins TRBV5-1 and TRBJ2-3; tentatively, D is TRBD2 (5 bases). V lost 0 bases and J lost 0, with 11 bases in between. Germline V gene sequence: CDR1 SGHRS, CDR2 YFSETQ. The CDR3 is made up of 16 amino acids.

The chain links TRBV2 to TRBJ2-1; D remains ambiguous. V lost 4 bases and J 3 bases, leaving 13 bases between the germline ends. The CDR3 is 15 residues long. Looked up from germline, CDR1 is SNHLY and CDR2 is FYNNEI. This CDR3 is CASSVDVGVYNEQFF. The CDR3 DNA sequence: TGTGCCAGCAGTGTTGACGTAGGAGTCTACAATGAGCAGTTCTTC.

The chain links TRBV7-2 to TRBJ2-3; a possible D gene is TRBD2 (7 bases). The CDR3 contains 14 residues. V lost 5 bases, J lost 4 bases, and 13 bases lay in between. Germline V gives CDR1 SGHTA, CDR2 FQGNSA. CDR3 in DNA: TGTGCCAGCAGCGTTATAGGGGGGGCAGATACGCAGTATTTT. This gives the protein CASSVIGGADTQYF.

This clone was seen only a few times. V usage is TRBV14 and J usage is TRBJ2-5; TRBD1 matches 8 bases. Per the germline V gene, CDR1 is SGHDN and CDR2 is FVKESK. Germline trimming cut 3 bases from V and 6 bases from J; bases unmatched to any gene: 12. This CDR3 comprises 16 residues. CDR3 loop: CASSHSLRDRGQTQYF. The CDR3, as DNA: TGTGCCAGCAGCCACAGTCTCCGCGACAGGGGACAGACCCAGTACTTC. Looking up the rest from reference TRBV14 and TRBJ2-5 gives the full variable domain: EAGVTQFPSHSVIEKGQTVTLRCDPISGHDNLYWYRRVMGKEIKFLLHFVKESKQDESGMPNNRFLAERTGGTYSTLKVQPAELEDSGVYFCASSHSLRDRGQTQYFGPGTRLLVL.

The chain couples TRBV6-1 to TRBJ2-7; 10 bases map to TRBD2. The CDR3 loop spans 15 amino acids. V lost 3 bases and J lost 2; bases outside the gene matches: 4. Germline V lookup: CDR1 MNHNS, CDR2 SASEGT. Here the CDR3 DNA reads TGTGCCAGCAGTGAGGCTAGCGGGAGCCCCTACGAGCAGTACTTC. Its translation: CASSEASGSPYEQYF.

V and J are TRBV27 and TRBJ1-5; TRBD1 aligns across 8 bases. The CDR3 covers 15 residues. Germline V gene lookup returns CDR1 MNHEY and CDR2 SMNVEV (reference sequence). Trimming cost V 6 bases and J 0 bases; bases outside gene matches: 4. The CDR3 region has the DNA TGTGCCAGCAGCCCTGGGACAGGTAGCAATCAGCCCCAGCATTTT. Protein: CASSPGTGSNQPQHF.